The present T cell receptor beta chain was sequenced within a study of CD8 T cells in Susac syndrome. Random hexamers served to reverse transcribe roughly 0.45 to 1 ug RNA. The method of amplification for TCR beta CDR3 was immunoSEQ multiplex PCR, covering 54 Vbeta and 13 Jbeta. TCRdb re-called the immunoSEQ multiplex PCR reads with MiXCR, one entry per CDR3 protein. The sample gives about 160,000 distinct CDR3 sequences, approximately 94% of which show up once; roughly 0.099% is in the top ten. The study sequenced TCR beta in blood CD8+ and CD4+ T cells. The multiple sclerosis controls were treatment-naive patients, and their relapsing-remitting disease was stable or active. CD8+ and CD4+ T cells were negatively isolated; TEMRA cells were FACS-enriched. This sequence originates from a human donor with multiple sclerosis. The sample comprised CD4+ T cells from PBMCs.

CDR3 sequence (DNA): TGTGCCAGCAGTCCGACAGGGGGTAATGAAAAACTGTTTTTT. It translates to CASSPTGGNEKLFF. This chain joins TRBV28 and TRBJ1-4; TRBD1 matches 9 bases. Germline V lookup: CDR1 MDHEN, CDR2 SYDVKM. Trimming at V came to 5 bases and at J to 4 bases, leaving 2 bases not matched to a gene. The CDR3 length is 14 residues.